This T cell receptor beta chain was recorded in a study of T-cell memory formation after mild COVID-19. Study in general: Largely, the TCR clusters proved donor specific. Study results and caveats: Detection of some responders pre-infection suggested pre-existing cross-reactive memory T cells participated.

TCRdb itself ran the 5' RACE reads through MiXCR, one entry per CDR3 protein. The profile covers approximately 300,000 distinct CDR3 sequences, with 15% to 20% appearing a single time and roughly 23% taken by the ten largest. Germline V gene lookup returns CDR1 ENHRY and CDR2 SYGVKD. The CDR3 has 16 residues. After removal of 4 bases from V and 8 bases from J, the junction contained 9 bases not matched to a gene. In the case of this clonotype: Its antigen is not known.

The sequence was obtained from a man between 18 and 35 years old who had mild COVID-19 (a few samples of this study predate the infection). Cell type and time point are not known. The specimen was PBMCs or a T cell subset sorted from them (not recorded which). This chain joins TRBV10-3 and TRBJ2-1, with 12 positions matching TRBD2. The CDR3, as DNA: TGTGCCATCAGTGCAACTAGCGGGGGGCCGGATGATGAGCAGTTCTTC. Its translation is CAISATSGGPDDEQFF.